This entry features one T cell receptor beta chain sequence. The sample holds a few counts of this clonotype. Its target antigen remains unknown. Base qualities are not recorded, but no much larger clone differs from it by a single base. The CDR3 contains 22 residues, cysteine and phenylalanine counted. The kept DNA is CDR3 alone, 66 bases in frame from the first base. For CDR1 and CDR2, the germline V gene lists SGHAT and FQNNGV. The junction carries 36 bases between V and J, which are trimmed by 7 bases and 2 bases respectively. The sample belongs to a study of T cells in Graves' hyperthyroidism and ophthalmopathy (dated by TCRdb to about 2019). Some background on the complete study: Peripheral blood was collected at initial diagnosis, before any treatment. To identify TCR V-J signatures that set the groups apart, the researchers used a discovery cohort of 95 to 100 patients, made up of about 44 with Graves' ophthalmopathy and 55 to 65 with stable Graves' hyperthyroidism. Prospective prediction of ophthalmopathy was tested in an independent validation cohort consisting of roughly 19 hyperthyroidism patients and over 15 patients who later progressed to ophthalmopathy. For training and testing, the roughly 100 patients in the discovery cohort were randomly divided in a 7:3 ratio. The study also compared thyroid tissue and blood T-cell repertoires from roughly six Graves' hyperthyroidism patients. After sampling, hyperthyroidism patients received methimazole starting at 30 mg daily, and ophthalmopathy patients received high-dose intravenous methylprednisolone. TCR Vbeta CDR3 sequencing of 135 peripheral blood samples (under 45 ophthalmopathy, over 70 hyperthyroidism and approximately 17 progressor patients) is reported in the paper.

Stable Graves' hyperthyroidism was defined as the absence of progression to ophthalmopathy over 18 months of follow-up. The hyperthyroidism patients were between 18 and 65 years old and newly diagnosed, with a disease duration of less than 2 months. Exclusion was applied to patients with uncontrolled infections, other autoimmune diseases, pregnancy or lactation. Diagnoses were based on clinical symptoms, serum thyroxine and TRAb, thyroid ultrasound and orbital computed tomography. Ficoll-Paque density gradient centrifugation was used to isolate PBMCs from approximately 10 ml of fresh peripheral blood. Trizol reagent was used to extract total RNA, and RNA quality was then checked on an Agilent 2100 Bioanalyzer. Overall study outcomes, separate from this receptor: Most expanded thyroid clonotypes (frequency above 0.001) were also detected in blood, a finding suggesting that blood repertoires may reflect thyroid immune responses. Ophthalmopathy was separated from stable hyperthyroidism by a 13 V-J signature model, with around 90% sensitivity and roughly 81% specificity obtained in cross-validation and 80%/75% obtained in testing. In validation, progression to ophthalmopathy was predicted by the model with more than 65% sensitivity and 72.22% specificity, a median of around 5.9 months before onset. No statistical method was used to set the sample size in advance, and investigators knew the group allocation.

TCR beta CDR3 regions were amplified from RNA transcripts. The TCR CDR3 was subjected to a first round of RT-PCR using the HTBI primer set and the Qiagen OneStep RT-PCR kit. Libraries were constructed in a second round of multiplex PCR, after which size selection and purification were carried out. Libraries were sequenced paired-end with 100 bp reads on an Illumina HiSeq2000. The original pipeline was this. SOAPnuke was used to process the raw data, throwing out any read that contained adapters or uncalled bases, had a mean Phred below 15, or lacked an exact constant-primer or identifier match. High-quality paired reads were merged using COPE v1.2.5, and each unique nucleotide sequence was defined as a clonotype. Clonotypes were aligned to IMGT TRBV, TRBD and TRBJ reference segments using MiTCR v1.1. Analysis was restricted to V-J combinations with a frequency above 0.0001, which covered 99.2% of repertoires. A TCS score was defined as the ratio of F50 (clonal expansion) to E x V (chaos), with BLOSUM62-based TCRdist applied between CDR3 peptides within each V-J. Welch's t-statistics and random forest reduced around 510 V-J features to roughly 13, which were used in a naive Bayes classifier (R e1071). Using fastp at Q25 and MiXCR, TCRdb reprocessed the public reads and kept productive beta chains. Each entry is one CDR3 protein sequence, shown with its most common DNA and genes. These V and J calls are TCRdb output, not the study's own analysis. The sample table records around 500,000 distinct CDR3 sequences; around 13% of these occur just once. The ten largest clones represent roughly 14% of the sample.

The clonotype originates from a woman in her 40s with Graves' hyperthyroidism. Sample: blood. This chain is built from TRBV11-2 and TRBJ1-3, with TRBD1 perhaps the D gene, on 6 matching bases. In nucleotides, the sequence is TGTGCCAGCACCTTCCTACTAAGTACAGGGTTCTCCCCTCAGCCCGCTGGAAACACCATATATTTT. This encodes CASTFLLSTGFSPQPAGNTIYF. Here the CDR3 is joined to the reference TRBV11-2 and TRBJ1-3 genes, and the full variable domain is: EAGVAQSPRYKIIEKRQSVAFWCNPISGHATLYWYQQILGQGPKLLIQFQNNGVVDDSQLPKDRFSAERLKGVDSTLKIQPAKLEDSAVYLCASTFLLSTGFSPQPAGNTIYFGEGSWLTVV.